This T cell receptor beta chain was identified in a study of cytomegalovirus exposure and HLA in healthy donors. Study-wide points: Presence/absence analyses treated sequencing depth as roughly uniform across donors. The authors confirmed in vitro that a few CMV-associated chains were specific for CMV antigens.

PCR primers comprised 60 Vbeta and 13 Jbeta primers. Profiled with immunoSEQ multiplex PCR; TCRdb holds only in-frame clones, not every one. In the table there are around 180,000 clones, over 70% of which are singletons. Of note for this clone: Its specificity is unknown.

Sequencing was done on a sample of PBMCs. This clonotype originated in a woman aged 18-29 years in good health and CMV-seropositive.

The CDR3 loop is CASNFQVADEQYV. The CDR3 region has the DNA TGTGCCAGCAATTTTCAAGTAGCGGACGAGCAGTACGTC. V and J are TRBV5-8 and TRBJ2-7; a possible D gene is TRBD2 (6 bases). V lost 6 bases and J lost 5, with 15 bases in between. CDR3 length: 13 amino acids. CDR1 is SGHTS and CDR2 is YDEGEE in the germline V gene.